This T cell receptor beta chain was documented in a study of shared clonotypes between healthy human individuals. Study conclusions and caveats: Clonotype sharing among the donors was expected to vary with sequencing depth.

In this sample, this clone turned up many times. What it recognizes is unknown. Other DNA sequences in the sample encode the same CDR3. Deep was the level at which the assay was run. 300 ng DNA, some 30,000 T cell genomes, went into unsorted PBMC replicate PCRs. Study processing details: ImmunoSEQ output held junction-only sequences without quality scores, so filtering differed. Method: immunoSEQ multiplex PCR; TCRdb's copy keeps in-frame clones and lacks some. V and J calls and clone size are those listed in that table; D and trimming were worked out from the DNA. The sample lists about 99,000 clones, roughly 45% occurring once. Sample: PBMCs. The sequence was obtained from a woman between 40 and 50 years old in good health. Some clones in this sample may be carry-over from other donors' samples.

This CDR3 is CSVEGSGSGNTIYF. As DNA, the CDR3 is TGCAGCGTTGAAGGGTCAGGGTCTGGAAACACCATATATTTT. V and J are TRBV29-1 and TRBJ1-3; maybe TRBD1 (5 bases). The V gene lost 1 base and the J gene lost 1 base, with 8 bases spanning the gap. CDR1 SQVTM and CDR2 ANQGSEA come from the germline V gene. The CDR3 has 14 amino acids.